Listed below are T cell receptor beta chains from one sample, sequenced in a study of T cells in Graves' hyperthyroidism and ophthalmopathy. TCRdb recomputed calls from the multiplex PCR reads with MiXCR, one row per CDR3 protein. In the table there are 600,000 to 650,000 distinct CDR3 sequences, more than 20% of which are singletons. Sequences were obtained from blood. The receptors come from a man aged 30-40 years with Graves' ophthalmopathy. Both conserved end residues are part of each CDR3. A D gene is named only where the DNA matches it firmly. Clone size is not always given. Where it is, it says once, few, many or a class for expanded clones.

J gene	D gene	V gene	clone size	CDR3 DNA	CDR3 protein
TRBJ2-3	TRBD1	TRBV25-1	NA	TGTGCCAGCAGTGAACGAAGACAGGGGGTGGCGCTCACAGATACGCAGTATTTT	CASSERRQGVALTDTQYF
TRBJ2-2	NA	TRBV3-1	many	TGTGCCAGCAGCCAAACATACGCATCCCTTCGGGGGGAGCTGTTTTTT	CASSQTYASLRGELFF
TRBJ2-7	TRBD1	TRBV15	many	TGTGCCACCAGCAGAGATTACGGGACAGAGGGCTACGAGCAGTACTTC	CATSRDYGTEGYEQYF
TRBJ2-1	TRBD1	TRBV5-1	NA	TGCGCCAGCAGCCTGCCGGGACAGGGATACAATGAGCGGTTCTTC	CASSLPGQGYNERFF
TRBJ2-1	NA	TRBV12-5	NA	TGTGCTAGTGGCCTCGACAGACCCAATGAGCAGTTCTTC	CASGLDRPNEQFF
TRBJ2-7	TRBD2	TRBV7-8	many	TGTGCCAGCAGCTTCTCACGACTAGCGGCCTACGAGCAGTACTTC	CASSFSRLAAYEQYF
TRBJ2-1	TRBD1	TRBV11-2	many	TGTGCCAGCACTACTCAGGGGGTTGAGCAGTTCTTC	CASTTQGVEQFF
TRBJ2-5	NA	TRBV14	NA	TGTGCCAGCAGCCAAGGGGTTCCGAGACCCCGGGAGACCCAGTACTTC	CASSQGVPRPRETQYF
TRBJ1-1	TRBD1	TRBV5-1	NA	TGCGCCAGCAGCCTCTTAGGGGGCCTCACTGAAGCTTTCTTT	CASSLLGGLTEAFF
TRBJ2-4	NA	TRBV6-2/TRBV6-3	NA	TGTGCCAGCAGTTACCGGGGCGGCAACGACAAGCAAAACATTCAGTACTTC	CASSYRGGNDKQNIQYF
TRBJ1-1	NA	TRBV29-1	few	TGCAGCGTTGTTTGGCCAGGGGACACGAACACTGAAGCTTTCTTT	CSVVWPGDTNTEAFF
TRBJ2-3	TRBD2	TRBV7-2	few	TGTGCCAGCAGCCCCCGGGAAAAAAAGATCGGGAGGGCCCTCACAGATACGCAGTATTTT	CASSPREKKIGRALTDTQYF
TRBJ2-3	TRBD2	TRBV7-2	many	TGTGCCAGCAGATATCCGGGACTAGACACTTTAGCGCAGTATTTT	CASRYPGLDTLAQYF
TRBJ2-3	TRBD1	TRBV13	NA	TGTGCCAGCAGCCCTAACACAGGGGGGCCTGTGAATACGCAGTATTTT	CASSPNTGGPVNTQYF
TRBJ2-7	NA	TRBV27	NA	TGTGCCAGCAGGCCAGTGGGGGATTACCCCTACGAGCAGTACTTC	CASRPVGDYPYEQYF
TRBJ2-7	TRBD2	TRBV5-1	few	TGCGCCAGCAGCTTGATAGCGGGAGGGCCACACGAGCAGTACTTC	CASSLIAGGPHEQYF
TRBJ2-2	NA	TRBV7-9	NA	TGTGCCAGCAGCTTCGGGGGGACAGTTGAGAACACCGGGGAGCTGTTTTTT	CASSFGGTVENTGELFF
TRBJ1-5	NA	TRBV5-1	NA	TGCGCCAGCAGCTTGGAGCCAGGCGATCAGCCCCAGCATTTT	CASSLEPGDQPQHF
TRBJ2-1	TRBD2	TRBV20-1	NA	TGCAGTGCTAGAGACTCCCTAGGGATTAGCGGGAGTTATAATGAGCAGTTCTTC	CSARDSLGISGSYNEQFF
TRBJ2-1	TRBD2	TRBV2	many	TGTGCCAGCAGTGAACTAGCGGGAGTCGGGCAGTTCTTC	CASSELAGVGQFF
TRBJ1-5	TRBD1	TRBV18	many	TGTGCCAGCTCACCGGGACAGAATCAGCCCCAGCATTTT	CASSPGQNQPQHF
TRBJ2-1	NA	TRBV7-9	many	TGTGCCAGCAGCTTAGGTCTCAGGGGTGAGCAGTTCTTC	CASSLGLRGEQFF
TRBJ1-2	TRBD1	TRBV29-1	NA	TGCAGCGTTGCATCACAGGGGGCGTCTGATGGCTACACCTTC	CSVASQGASDGYTF
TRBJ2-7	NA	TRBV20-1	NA	TGCAGTGCTCGGTCCGACAGATTCTACGAGCAGTACTTC	CSARSDRFYEQYF
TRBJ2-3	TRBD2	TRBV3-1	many	TGTGCCAGCAGCCAAGGGGAGGGCGCAGATACGCAGTATTTT	CASSQGEGADTQYF
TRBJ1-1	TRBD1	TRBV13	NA	TGTGCCAGCAGCGCGGGACAGAGCATGAACACTGAAGCTTTCTTT	CASSAGQSMNTEAFF
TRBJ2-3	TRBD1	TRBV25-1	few	TGTGCCAGCAGTGATTACGGACAGGGGGCTCCTACGCAGTATTTT	CASSDYGQGAPTQYF
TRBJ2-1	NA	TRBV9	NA	TGTGCCAGCAGCGTAGGGACCCCCAGCAGCTCCTACAATGAGCAGTTCTTC	CASSVGTPSSSYNEQFF
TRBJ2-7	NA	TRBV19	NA	TGTGCCAGTAGTATAGAGGCCCCCCTCGGCGGGCCCTCCTACGAGCAGTACTTC	CASSIEAPLGGPSYEQYF
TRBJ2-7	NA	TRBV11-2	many	TGTGCCAGCTTAGGAGCCAACGAGCAGTACTTC	CASLGANEQYF
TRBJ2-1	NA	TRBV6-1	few	TGTGCCAGCAGTTATAGGGCTGGTGAGCAGTTCTTC	CASSYRAGEQFF
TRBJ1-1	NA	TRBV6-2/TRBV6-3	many	TGTGCCAGCAGTATAACTTTGGGGACCAAAGGAATCATGAACACTGAAGCTTTCTTT	CASSITLGTKGIMNTEAFF
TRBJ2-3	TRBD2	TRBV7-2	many	TGTGCCAGCAGCTCCCCTCTAGCGGGAGGAGATACGCAGTATTTT	CASSSPLAGGDTQYF
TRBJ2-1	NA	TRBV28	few	TGTGCCAGCAGTTTTCTTGCTTCTGGACAGTACAATGAGCAGTTCTTC	CASSFLASGQYNEQFF
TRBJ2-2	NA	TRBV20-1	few	TGCAGTGCTAGAGATCGTTACGCCGGGGAGCTGTTTTTT	CSARDRYAGELFF
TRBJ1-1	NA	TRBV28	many	TGTGCCAGCAGTCTACCCACCCCCACTGAAGCTTTCTTT	CASSLPTPTEAFF
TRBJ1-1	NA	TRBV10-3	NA	TGTGCCATCAGAATAAACGAGAACACTGAAGCTTTCTTT	CAIRINENTEAFF
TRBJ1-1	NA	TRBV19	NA	TGTGCCAGTAACGCCACCTGGGGATTGAACACTGAAGCTTTCTTT	CASNATWGLNTEAFF
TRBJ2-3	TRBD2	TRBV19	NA	TGTGCCAGTAGTAGAAGAGCGGGAGGGCCAGCAGATACGCAGTATTTT	CASSRRAGGPADTQYF
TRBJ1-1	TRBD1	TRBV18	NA	TGTGCCAGCTCACCCGCATTAGGGACAGAGGAAGCTTTCTTT	CASSPALGTEEAFF
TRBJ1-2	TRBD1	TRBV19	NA	TGTGCCAGTAGTGCATTACAGGGGTTAGCAGCGAATGGCTACACCTTC	CASSALQGLAANGYTF
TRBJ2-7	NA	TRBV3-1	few	TGTGCCAGCAGCCGTCTTAGTCGGGAGCAGTACTTC	CASSRLSREQYF
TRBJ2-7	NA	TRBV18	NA	TGTGCCAGCTCACCACAGCGACTCTACGAGCAGTACTTC	CASSPQRLYEQYF
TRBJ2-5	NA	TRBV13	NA	TGTGCCAGCAGCCAAGGGGGGGTAGGAGAGACCCAGTACTTC	CASSQGGVGETQYF
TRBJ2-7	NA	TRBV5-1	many	TGCGCCAGCAGCTTGGGCCGGGCGGGCGAGCAGTACTTC	CASSLGRAGEQYF
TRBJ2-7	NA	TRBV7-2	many	TGTGCCAGCAGCTTAGCGAGTAAATCGGTCCACGAGCAGTACTTC	CASSLASKSVHEQYF
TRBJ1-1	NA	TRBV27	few	TGTGCCAGCCACACATACACTGAAGCTTTCTTT	CASHTYTEAFF
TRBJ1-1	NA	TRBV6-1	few	TGTGCCAGCACCCCTATAACTCCCCCCGAAGCTTTCTTT	CASTPITPPEAFF
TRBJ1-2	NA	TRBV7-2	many	TGTGCCAGCAGCTTGCTGGCAGACTATGGCTACACCTTC	CASSLLADYGYTF
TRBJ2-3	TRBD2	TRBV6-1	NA	TGTGCCAGCAGCCCCTTTCCTTTAGCGGGAGTGAGGGATACGCAGTATTTT	CASSPFPLAGVRDTQYF
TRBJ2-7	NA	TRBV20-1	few	TGCAGTGCGAATGACAGGATTACCTACGAGCAGTACTTC	CSANDRITYEQYF
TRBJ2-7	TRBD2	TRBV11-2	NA	TGTGCCAGCAGCTTGGCGGGGCGGGAGGTTGACGGGCAGTACTTC	CASSLAGREVDGQYF
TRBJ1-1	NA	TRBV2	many	TGTGCCAGCAGAGCGGACAGTTTGCAAGCTTTCTTT	CASRADSLQAFF